A selection of T cell receptor beta chains follows, all from one sample in a study of tumor-infiltrating lymphocytes in primary liver carcinoma. In TCRdb, the multiplex PCR reads were re-called with MiXCR into one record per CDR3 protein. The sample carries about 120,000 distinct CDR3 sequences, 65% recorded once. The sequencing input was liver tumor tissue from sampling region 1. These TCRs come from a woman aged 60 to 75 with primary liver carcinoma and hepatitis B virus infection. Both conserved end residues are part of each CDR3. Fields, in order: V gene, CDR3 length, CDR3 protein.

TRBV5-1 | 14 | CASSLYGSSYKQYF
TRBV28 | 16 | CASSPLGGRGLHEQYF
TRBV11-2 | 16 | CAISLDRSGGGDTLYF
TRBV2 | 14 | CASNAGGPGEKLFF
TRBV11-2 | 14 | CASSLGPVDYKEYF
TRBV4-1 | 14 | CASSPAGRFYEQYF
TRBV11-3 | 17 | CASSLGRGEWGVDEMFF
TRBV7-8 | 19 | CASSSPFPDEILGTDTQYF
TRBV11-2 | 12 | CASSLEAGEQYF
TRBV12-3/TRBV12-4 | 13 | CASSQAVNTEAFF
TRBV5-4 | 14 | CASSYWGNLAEAFF
TRBV6-2/TRBV6-3 | 16 | CASRSRWAGEFGTQYF